A single sample gave rise to the 4 T cell receptor beta chains below, sequenced in a study of technical replicates of blood from a few donors. The data were produced by immunoSEQ multiplex PCR, yet TCRdb's version contains in-frame clones alone and is incomplete. The sample holds about 100,000 clones; 90% to 95% are singletons and the top ten take around 0.35%. The sequenced sample was T cells isolated from PBMCs. These receptors all come from a human donor in good health.

V and J are TRBV29-1 and TRBJ1-1, with D unclear. Germline values: CDR1 SQVTM, CDR2 ANQGSEA. Trimming pared 4 bases from V and 7 bases from J, leaving 7 bases between. CDR3 length: 10 residues. The CDR3 nucleotides read TGCAGCGTTGCCGGGGTTGAAGCTTTCTTT. Translated, it gives CSVAGVEAFF.

J is TRBJ2-3 and V is TRBV29-1; TRBD1 is a possible D gene (5 bases). The CDR3 is 13 amino acids. V lost 0 bases and J 4 bases, leaving 8 bases between the germline ends. Germline values: CDR1 SQVTM, CDR2 ANQGSEA. CDR3 in DNA: TGCAGCGTTGAAGATCAAGGGGCAGATACGCAGTATTTT. Translated, it gives CSVEDQGADTQYF.

The chain is built from TRBV5-1 and TRBJ1-4; D unclear. Per germline, CDR1 SGHRS and CDR2 YFSETQ. Between the trimmed V and J ends, which lost 4 bases and 1 base, there was a span of 14 bases. This CDR3 has 16 residues. CDR3 residues: CASSPRSPLTNEKLFF. Written as DNA, the CDR3 is TGCGCCAGCAGCCCGCGGAGCCCCTTAACTAATGAAAAACTGTTTTTT.

The chain is built from TRBV9 and TRBJ2-7; 12 bases agree with TRBD2. The junction had 5 bases not matched to a gene; V was cut back by 3 bases and J by 4 bases. The CDR3 length is 15 residues. The germline V gene encodes CDR1 SGDLS and CDR2 YYNGEE. CDR3: CASSASGTSGYEQYF. The CDR3 DNA is TGTGCCAGCAGCGCCTCCGGGACTAGCGGGTACGAGCAGTACTTC.